What follows are 32 T cell receptor beta chains derived from one specimen sequenced in a study of shared clonotypes between healthy human individuals. Only in-frame clones appear in the TCRdb table, and some are missing; sequencing was by immunoSEQ multiplex PCR. This sample has some 2.4 million clones, with more than 85% found just once. The sequenced material came from naive CD4+ T cells from PBMCs. The subset: CD45RA+ positively selected. The receptors were sampled from a man aged 18 to 30 in good health. Some clones in this sample may be carry-over from other donors' samples.

The chain joins TRBV7-9 to TRBJ2-3, with 7 bases that match TRBD2. V lost 7 bases to trimming and J lost 4 bases; unmatched junction nucleotides: 5. CDR1 and CDR2 (germline): SEHNR, FQNEAQ (reference sequence). This CDR3 has 13 amino acids. DNA of the CDR3: TGTGCCAGCATCGGGGGGAGGGCAGATACGCAGTATTTT. Protein: CASIGGRADTQYF.

The chain has TRBV4-3 and TRBJ1-3; TRBD1 aligns across 7 bases. CDR1 LGHNA and CDR2 YSLEER come from the germline V gene. CDR3 size: 17 residues. Trimming cost V 0 bases and J 4 bases; bases outside gene matches: 9. CDR3 coding DNA: TGCGCCAGCAGCCAAGATGAGGGGGCCCGAGCCGGAAACACCATATATTTT. This gives the protein CASSQDEGARAGNTIYF.

The chain employs TRBV28 and TRBJ2-3, with D perhaps TRBD2 (6 bases). V dropped 5 bases and J dropped 0 bases, with 21 bases sitting between them. CDR1 MDHEN and CDR2 SYDVKM come from the germline V gene. The CDR3 totals 18 residues. Here the CDR3 DNA reads TGTGCCAGCAGTCGCCCGCCAGGGACTCCAACTAGCACAGATACGCAGTATTTT. This codes for CASSRPPGTPTSTDTQYF.

This clone was seen once. The chain combines TRBV11-2 with TRBJ1-4; a weak D match, TRBD1 (5 bases). CDR1 and CDR2 (germline): SGHAT, FQNNGV. V dropped 6 bases and J dropped 8 bases, with 16 bases sitting between them. This CDR3 contains 14 residues. The CDR3 reads CASSSRFRDEKLFF. The CDR3 region has the DNA TGTGCCAGCAGTTCTCGGTTTCGGGACGAAAAACTGTTTTTT.

The chain joins TRBV5-1 to TRBJ1-3; weak D call: TRBD1 (5 bases). The length of the CDR3 is 16 residues. From germline, CDR1 is SGHRS and CDR2 YFSETQ. Trimming took 0 bases from V and 0 from J, leaving 10 bases between them. DNA of the CDR3: TGCGCCAGCAGCTTGGTGGGGCCCAGCTCTGGAAACACCATATATTTT. It yields the protein CASSLVGPSSGNTIYF. The complete variable domain, with remaining parts taken from reference TRBV5-1 and TRBJ1-3, reads KAGVTQTPRYLIKTRGQQVTLSCSPISGHRSVSWYQQTPGQGLQFLFEYFSETQRNKGNFPGRFSGRQFSNSRSEMNVSTLELGDSALYLCASSLVGPSSGNTIYFGEGSWLTVV.

The chain combines TRBV28 with TRBJ1-1; no firm D call. Trimming removed 1 base at V and 10 bases at J, with 10 bases between. CDR3 size: 12 residues. CDR1 and CDR2 from the germline V gene are MDHEN and SYDVKM. The chain's CDR3 is CASSLFSSGAFF. CDR3 nucleotide sequence: TGTGCCAGCAGTTTATTCAGCAGCGGAGCTTTCTTT. Filled out from reference TRBV28 and TRBJ1-1, the complete variable domain reads DVKVTQSSRYLVKRTGEKVFLECVQDMDHENMFWYRQDPGLGLRLIYFSYDVKMKEKGDIPEGYSVSREKKERFSLILESASTNQTSMYLCASSLFSSGAFFGQGTRLTVV.

The chain employs TRBV29-1 and TRBJ2-7; 10 bases agree with TRBD1. V lost 7 bases and J lost 3; bases outside the gene matches: 6. This CDR3 has 13 residues. Germline loops: CDR1 SQVTM, CDR2 ANQGSEA. This chain's CDR3 is CSAGQGSHYEQYF. CDR3 coding DNA: TGCAGCGCGGGACAGGGGTCACACTACGAGCAGTACTTC.

Here the CDR3 DNA reads TGCAGCGTTGAAGATCCTGGCGGGAGGGCTGGAGATACGCAGTATTTT. Protein: CSVEDPGGRAGDTQYF. The chain is built from TRBV29-1 and TRBJ2-3, with 9 bases that match TRBD2. CDR3 length: 16 amino acids. V lost 0 bases and J lost 5; bases outside the gene matches: 9. Germline loops: CDR1 SQVTM, CDR2 ANQGSEA.

The V call is TRBV29-1, the J call TRBJ2-2, with D hard to call. Germline CDR1 SQVTM, CDR2 ANQGSEA. The CDR3 loop spans 13 amino acids. V was shortened by 1 base and J by 5 bases, with 8 bases between the two germline ends. CDR3 region: CSVEVQPTGELFF. In DNA form, the CDR3 reads TGCAGCGTTGAAGTACAACCAACCGGGGAGCTGTTTTTT.

The gene calls are TRBV28 and TRBJ1-2; a weak D match, TRBD1 (5 bases). Germline assignment: CDR1 MDHEN and CDR2 SYDVKM. The CDR3 is 15 residues long. V gave up 5 bases and J gave up 0 bases, with 13 bases separating them. The CDR3 sequence: CASSLRDRANYGYTF. The CDR3 nucleotides read TGTGCCAGCAGTCTCCGGGACCGAGCTAACTATGGCTACACCTTC.

The chain joins TRBV18 to TRBJ2-7; tentatively, D is TRBD1 or TRBD2 (5 bases each). The CDR3 covers 16 residues. Between the trimmed V and J ends, which lost 3 bases and 2 bases, there was a span of 17 bases. Germline V CDR1 and CDR2: KGHSH, LQKENI. The CDR3 DNA sequence: TGTGCCAGCTCACCCTGGTTCTCCGGGACGACCTACGAGCAGTACTTC. Its protein product is CASSPWFSGTTYEQYF.

The chain has TRBV27 and TRBJ1-1, with TRBD1 identical over 7 bases. After removal of 6 bases from V and 2 bases from J, the junction contained 12 bases not matched to a gene. Germline V gene data show CDR1 as MNHEY and CDR2 as SMNVEV (reference sequence). CDR3 length: 16 amino acids. DNA for the CDR3: TGTGCCAGCAGGACAGGGTCCTTAGTTGTCAACACTGAAGCTTTCTTT. It encodes CASRTGSLVVNTEAFF.

The rearrangement uses TRBV11-1 and TRBJ2-1, with 9 bases lining up with TRBD1. J was trimmed by 6 bases and V by 8 bases; bases with no gene match: 5. This CDR3 has 13 residues. Germline assignment: CDR1 SGHAT and CDR2 FQDESV (reference sequence). CDR3 residues: CASHLTGGNEQFF. CDR3 coding DNA: TGTGCCAGCCACTTGACAGGGGGCAATGAGCAGTTCTTC. The variable domain in full, with the rest retrieved from reference TRBV11-1 and TRBJ2-1, is EAEVAQSPRYKITEKSQAVAFWCDPISGHATLYWYRQILGQGPELLVQFQDESVVDDSQLPKDRFSAERLKGVDSTLKIQPAELGDSAMYLCASHLTGGNEQFFGPGTRLTVL.

As concerns this clone: At the DNA level, this CDR3 is encoded by other sequences in the same sample as well. The CDR3 DNA follows: TGTGCCAGCAGCCCCGGGACGCTGAACACTGAAGCTTTCTTT. It specifies CASSPGTLNTEAFF. The genes are TRBV5-4 and TRBJ1-1; D is perhaps TRBD1 (5 bases). Trimming took off 4 bases at V and 0 bases at J, with 10 bases between the two ends. The CDR3 sequence is 14 residues long. Germline V gives CDR1 SGHNT, CDR2 YYREEE (reference sequence).

J is TRBJ2-5 and V is TRBV7-9; 7 nucleotides agree with TRBD1. The V gene end was trimmed by 5 bases and the J gene end by 5 bases; junction bases not matched to a gene: 11. CDR3 length: 15 residues. CDR1 is SEHNR, CDR2 FQNEAQ, per germline (reference sequence). For the CDR3, the DNA is TGTGCCAGCAGCCAGACGACAGGGAGAGAGGAGACCCAGTACTTC. Translation: CASSQTTGREETQYF.

This clone was observed once. The rearrangement uses TRBV9 and TRBJ2-1; 10 positions agree with TRBD2. The CDR3 contains 15 residues. The J segment lost 5 bases and the V segment lost 0 bases, leaving 2 bases of the junction unmatched. Germline CDR1 SGDLS, CDR2 YYNGEE. CDR3 loop: CASSVGAGGDNEQFF. The CDR3, as DNA: TGTGCCAGCAGCGTAGGAGCGGGAGGGGACAATGAGCAGTTCTTC. The full variable domain, its missing parts supplied by reference TRBV9 and TRBJ2-1, is DSGVTQTPKHLITATGQRVTLRCSPRSGDLSVYWYQQSLDQGLQFLIQYYNGEERAKGNILERFSAQQFPDLHSELNLSSLELGDSALYFCASSVGAGGDNEQFFGPGTRLTVL.

V and J are TRBV11-3 and TRBJ2-4, with a possible D match to TRBD1 (6 bases). The V and J ends lost 5 bases and 6 bases respectively, with 11 bases between them. The CDR3 length is 13 residues. CDR1 and CDR2 (germline): SGHNT, YENEEA. CDR3 DNA: TGTGCCAGCAGCCAGGGGTGGGGAAACATTCAGTACTTC. The encoded protein is CASSQGWGNIQYF.

The genes are TRBV28 and TRBJ2-5, with D perhaps TRBD1 or TRBD2 (5 bases each). The length of the CDR3 is 12 residues. Germline CDR1 is MDHEN and CDR2 is SYDVKM. V shed 7 bases and J shed 4 bases, with 10 bases lying between them. In nucleotides, the CDR3 is TGTGCCAGCACCTCTGGGACAGAGACCCAGTACTTC. As protein: CASTSGTETQYF.

V usage is TRBV7-8 and J usage is TRBJ2-1; TRBD1 might be the D (5 bases). Germline CDR1 is SGHVS and CDR2 is FQNEAQ. There are 17 residues in the CDR3. V was trimmed by 1 base and J by 0 bases, leaving 13 bases between them. The CDR3 DNA reads TGTGCCAGCAGCTTAGGTCGGACACCCAGCTCCTACAATGAGCAGTTCTTC. This codes for CASSLGRTPSSYNEQFF.

This clone was seen just once. This chain joins TRBV7-9 and TRBJ2-2, with D perhaps matching TRBD2 (5 bases). The CDR3 contains 16 residues. V was cut by 0 bases and J by 2 bases, with 10 bases left in between. Germline V CDR1 and CDR2: SEHNR, FQNEAQ (reference sequence). CDR3 sequence: CASSLAAGENTGELFF. CDR3 nucleotides: TGTGCCAGCAGCTTAGCAGCCGGGGAAAACACCGGGGAGCTGTTTTTT.

This clone was recorded only once. The V call is TRBV28, the J call TRBJ2-3, with TRBD2 matching 13 bases. The CDR3 consists of 17 residues. Germline CDR1 reads MDHEN; CDR2 reads SYDVKM. V lost 6 bases, J lost 3 bases, and 9 bases stayed unmatched. CDR3 bases: TGTGCCAGCAGACCAACGACTAGCGGGAGGTGGACAGATACGCAGTATTTT. Translated, it gives CASRPTTSGRWTDTQYF.

Only one count was recorded for this clone. The same CDR3 can be traced to other DNA sequences in this sample. V usage is TRBV7-6 and J usage is TRBJ2-7; 10 bases map to TRBD1. The V gene end was trimmed by 4 bases and the J gene end by 3 bases; junction bases not matched to a gene: 6. The germline V gene encodes CDR1 SGHVS and CDR2 FNYEAQ. The CDR3 extends over 15 amino acids. CDR3 nucleotides: TGTGCCAGCAGCTCCCCGGGACAGGGGATCTACGAGCAGTACTTC. This encodes CASSSPGQGIYEQYF.

This chain joins TRBV10-3 and TRBJ2-3; a possible D gene is TRBD2 (5 bases). The V gene's germline CDR1 is ENHRY and CDR2 SYGVKD. This CDR3 comprises 14 residues. V was shortened by 2 bases and J by 0 bases, with 6 bases between the two germline ends. In DNA form, the CDR3 reads TGTGCCATCAGTGAGCGGGATAGCACAGATACGCAGTATTTT. Its translation is CAISERDSTDTQYF.

The V call is TRBV5-1, the J call TRBJ1-2; perhaps TRBD1 as D (5 bases). The germline CDR1 and CDR2 sequences are SGHRS and YFSETQ. The CDR3 sequence is 14 residues long. Trimming took 1 base from V and 7 from J, leaving 14 bases between them. The CDR3 sequence: CASSLQATGGGYTF. Here the CDR3 DNA reads TGCGCCAGCAGCTTGCAGGCGACGGGGGGTGGCTACACCTTC.

Only one count was recorded for this clone. This CDR3 is CASSLSGREQFF. As DNA, the CDR3 is TGTGCCAGCAGCTTAAGCGGGAGGGAGCAGTTCTTC. V gene TRBV7-8 combines with J gene TRBJ2-1, with 9 nucleotides matching TRBD2. The V gene end was trimmed by 2 bases and the J gene end by 10 bases; junction bases not matched to a gene: 0. The CDR3 consists of 12 residues. Germline lookup yields CDR1 SGHVS and CDR2 FQNEAQ.

This clone appeared once. The chain recombines TRBV5-4 with TRBJ2-3; 7 nucleotides line up with TRBD2. Germline V lookup: CDR1 SGHNT, CDR2 YYREEE (reference sequence). CDR3 size: 16 residues. Unmatched junction bases numbered 8, after V lost 2 bases and J lost 2 bases. The CDR3 here is CASSFGGKVPTDTQYF. The CDR3 DNA follows: TGTGCCAGCAGCTTCGGGGGGAAGGTACCCACAGATACGCAGTATTTT.

V gene TRBV5-4 combines with J gene TRBJ2-5; 9 positions match TRBD2. Unmatched junction bases numbered 5, after V lost 1 base and J lost 4 bases. This CDR3 has 15 residues. Germline CDR1 is SGHNT and CDR2 is YYREEE (reference sequence). The CDR3 protein is CASSLSSGRPETQYF. The CDR3, as DNA: TGTGCCAGCAGCTTGTCCAGCGGGAGGCCAGAGACCCAGTACTTC.

The genes are TRBV7-9 and TRBJ2-7, with D possibly matching TRBD1 (5 bases). From germline, CDR1 is SEHNR and CDR2 FQNEAQ (reference sequence). CDR3 length: 14 residues. Trimming took off 5 bases at V and 6 bases at J, with 17 bases between the two ends. CDR3 protein: CASSPSASRGEQYF. In DNA form, the CDR3 reads TGTGCCAGCAGCCCCAGCGCGAGTAGGGGCGAGCAGTACTTC.

The rearrangement joins TRBV14 to TRBJ2-2; 9 bases are a match to TRBD2. V gave up 0 bases and J gave up 5 bases; unmatched junction bases: 4. Germline V CDR1 and CDR2: SGHDN, FVKESK. The CDR3 has 16 amino acids. Here the CDR3 DNA reads TGTGCCAGCAGCCAAGAACTAGCGGGCTGGACCGGGGAGCTGTTTTTT. This sequence encodes CASSQELAGWTGELFF.

The V gene is TRBV5-4, the J gene TRBJ1-6; no firm D call. The V and J ends lost 1 base and 7 bases respectively, with 15 bases between them. The CDR3 contains 16 residues. CDR1 is SGHNT and CDR2 is YYREEE in the germline V gene (reference sequence). CDR3 in amino acids: CASSLPGDLRNSPLHF. Written as DNA, the CDR3 is TGTGCCAGCAGCTTGCCCGGTGACCTTCGGAATTCACCCCTCCACTTT.

The V and J genes are TRBV5-6 and TRBJ2-7; no clear D. Deletions cut 1 base from V and 1 base from J, with 9 bases between. This CDR3 comprises 14 residues. The V gene's germline CDR1 is SGHDT and CDR2 YYEEEE. In DNA form, the CDR3 reads TGTGCCAGCAGCTTGCCCACGCTATCCTACGAGCAGTACTTC. The encoded protein is CASSLPTLSYEQYF.

V is TRBV11-3 and J is TRBJ1-1, with D unresolved. Deletions cut 5 bases from V and 1 base from J, with 5 bases between. CDR1 and CDR2 from the germline V gene are SGHNT and YENEEA. CDR3 length: 12 residues. The DNA of the CDR3 is TGTGCCAGCAGCGGAAAGAACACTGAAGCTTTCTTT. Translation gives CASSGKNTEAFF.